This T cell receptor beta chain was sequenced for a study of blood T cells in healthy people across ages. Then a second PCR, running about 6 to 11 cycles, was carried out with a sample-barcoded 5' primer and a J-beta primer mix. TCRdb reprocessed the 5' RACE reads with MiXCR, giving one entry per CDR3 protein. The repertoire has hundreds of thousands of distinct CDR3 sequences, about 28% of them found once; the top ten carry 15% to 20%. Germline lookup yields CDR1 SEHNR and CDR2 FQNEAQ (reference sequence). This CDR3 is built from 15 residues. J was trimmed by 1 base and V by 5 bases; bases with no gene match: 4. This clonotype was counted ten times or more.

This chain connects TRBV7-9 to TRBJ2-1, with TRBD1 identical over 8 bases. The sample was blood. The receptor comes from a woman aged 80 or over in good health. The CDR3 spells CASSIRGPSYNEQFF. The CDR3 coding sequence is TGTGCCAGCAGCATCAGGGGGCCGTCCTACAATGAGCAGTTCTTC.